Following are 28 T cell receptor beta chains from one sample sequenced in a study of blood T cells in healthy people across ages. Combining a sample-barcoded 5' primer with a J-beta primer mix, a second PCR ran for 7 to 11 cycles. A single record per CDR3 protein comes from TCRdb applying MiXCR to the 5' RACE reads. There are 600,000 to 1,000,000 distinct CDR3 sequences in the sample; over 45% occur only once, and roughly 20% lies in the top ten. The sequenced sample consisted of blood. Receptors originate from a man younger than 40 in good health.

V gene TRBV7-9 combines with J gene TRBJ1-4; D call uncertain. V was cut by 6 bases and J by 5 bases, with 10 bases left in between. CDR3 size: 13 residues. In germline, CDR1 is SEHNR, CDR2 FQNEAQ (reference sequence). The DNA for the CDR3 is TGTGCCAGCAGAAAAGGGCTGAATGAAAAACTGTTTTTT. Translation: CASRKGLNEKLFF.

The CDR3 sequence: CAWNNGQGDQPQHF. CDR3 DNA sequence: TGTGCCTGGAATAACGGGCAGGGGGATCAGCCCCAGCATTTT. The chain combines TRBV30 with TRBJ1-5; TRBD1 aligns across 7 bases. The CDR3 is 14 amino acids. J lost 5 bases, V lost 4 bases, and 8 bases had no gene match. CDR1 and CDR2 from the germline V gene are GTSNPN and SVGIG (reference sequence).

This clonotype was seen more than once but under ten times. V and J are TRBV7-2 and TRBJ1-1; weak D call: TRBD1 (6 bases). The CDR3 runs 14 residues. Trimming left V 2 bases short and J 5 bases short, with 12 bases between. Germline values: CDR1 SGHTA, CDR2 FQGNSA. CDR3 in DNA: TGTGCCAGCAGCTTATCGGGGGCGGAGACTGAAGCTTTCTTT. It yields the protein CASSLSGAETEAFF.

The CDR3 DNA follows: TGTGCCAGCAGTTTAAACCCCTTTACAGGGACGGAGAACACTGAAGCTTTCTTT. It yields the protein CASSLNPFTGTENTEAFF. The chain carries TRBV27 and TRBJ1-1, with D tentatively TRBD1 (6 bases). V was cut by 2 bases and J by 1 base, with 20 bases left in between. Looked up from germline, CDR1 is MNHEY and CDR2 is SMNVEV (reference sequence). The CDR3 is 18 residues long.

The CDR3, as DNA: TGTGCCAGCAGCCCCCGGGGCATGAATGAGCAGTTCTTC. Translating it yields CASSPRGMNEQFF. J is TRBJ2-1 and V is TRBV7-3, with D perhaps assigned TRBD1 or TRBD2 (5 bases each). The germline V and J ends were trimmed by 5 bases and 7 bases, with 12 bases remaining between them. The germline gives CDR1 SGHTA, CDR2 FQGTGA. This CDR3 contains 13 residues.

The chain recombines TRBV28 with TRBJ1-6; the D gene is possibly TRBD1 (6 bases). V lost 9 bases, J lost 9 bases, and 15 bases lay in between. Looked up from germline, CDR1 is MDHEN and CDR2 is SYDVKM. CDR3 length equals 13 residues. CDR3 residues: CASIQGLGSPLHF. The CDR3 region has the DNA TGTGCCAGTATACAGGGTTTAGGTTCACCCCTCCACTTT.

In DNA, the CDR3 is TGTGCCACCAGTACTAGATTGCAAGAGACCCAGTACTTC. It yields the protein CATSTRLQETQYF. This rearrangement joins TRBV15 to TRBJ2-5; TRBD2 might be the D (5 bases). Germline values: CDR1 LNHNV, CDR2 YYDKDF (reference sequence). Trimming removed 6 bases at V and 2 bases at J, with 10 bases between. The CDR3 has 13 residues.

The chain is built from TRBV5-6 and TRBJ2-1; tentative D call: TRBD2 (6 bases). CDR3 length: 12 residues. From germline, CDR1 is SGHDT and CDR2 YYEEEE. V was cut by 4 bases and J by 8 bases, with 10 bases left in between. The CDR3 spells CASSPGTHEQFF. In DNA, the CDR3 is TGTGCCAGCAGCCCGGGGACTCATGAGCAGTTCTTC.

J is TRBJ2-1 and V is TRBV15; D might be TRBD2 (5 bases). The CDR3 is 15 amino acids. V was clipped by 2 bases and J by 7 bases, with 15 bases between them. Germline-derived CDR1 and CDR2 are LNHNV and YYDKDF (reference sequence). The DNA of the CDR3 is TGTGCCACCAGCAGACGGGTTACCCCGGGAAATGAGCAGTTCTTC. Translation gives CATSRRVTPGNEQFF.

The J gene is TRBJ1-4, the V gene TRBV6-1, with a weak D call TRBD1 (6 bases). CDR3 size: 16 residues. The V end lost 3 bases, the J end lost 10 bases, and 21 bases lay between the germline ends. The germline V gene has CDR1 MNHNS and CDR2 SASEGT. The CDR3 DNA reads as TGTGCCAGCAGTGAGAATTTTTGGACAGTAGAAGGAAAACTGTTTTTT. As protein: CASSENFWTVEGKLFF.

This clonotype has a handful of counts. Written as DNA, the CDR3 is TGCGCCAGCAGAGGGCTAGCGGGAATGGAGACCCAGTACTTC. Its protein is CASRGLAGMETQYF. The V and J genes are TRBV5-1 and TRBJ2-5; TRBD2 aligns across 9 bases. With 5 bases clipped from V and 5 bases from J, the junction kept 7 bases outside the gene matches. The length of the CDR3 is 14 residues. CDR1 is SGHRS and CDR2 is YFSETQ in the germline V gene.

This clonotype was observed a handful of times. The CDR3 region is CASSDTGTGTEAFF. Here the CDR3 DNA reads TGTGCCAGCAGCGATACAGGGACGGGGACTGAAGCTTTCTTT. The genes are TRBV7-9 and TRBJ1-1; a possible D gene is TRBD1 (6 bases). Between the trimmed V and J ends, which lost 5 bases and 5 bases, there was a span of 15 bases. The CDR3 contains 14 residues. Germline loops: CDR1 SEHNR, CDR2 FQNEAQ (reference sequence). Together with reference TRBV7-9 and TRBJ1-1, the CDR3 gives the full variable domain: DTGVSQNPRHKITKRGQNVTFRCDPISEHNRLYWYRQTLGQGPEFLTYFQNEAQLEKSRLLSDRFSAERPKGSFSTLEIQRTEQGDSAMYLCASSDTGTGTEAFFGQGTRLTVV.

Concerning this clonotype itself: Relative to the germline gene, one junction end is altered; a read error may explain this. The chain has TRBV4-1 and TRBJ2-7, with a tentative D call TRBD2 (6 bases). The J call may be faulty, since TRBJ2-5 better matches the DNA end. CDR1 is MGHRA and CDR2 is YSYEKL in the germline V gene. This CDR3 region has 14 residues. The DNA of the CDR3 is TGCGCTAGCAGCCAAGACCATTTGGGGGGGACCCAGTACTTC. Protein product: CASSQDHLGGTQYF.

The chain uses TRBV14 and TRBJ1-3; D call uncertain. Germline V lookup: CDR1 SGHDN, CDR2 FVKESK. The CDR3 runs 14 residues. V gave up 1 base and J gave up 3 bases, with 7 bases separating them. The DNA for the CDR3 is TGTGCCAGCAGCCAAGTAACAAGTGGAAACACCATATATTTT. Its protein product is CASSQVTSGNTIYF.

The chain has TRBV4-2 and TRBJ2-3, with 7 bases aligning to TRBD2. V trimming: 6 bases; J trimming: 2 bases; junction bases outside the gene matches: 5. CDR3 length equals 14 residues. The germline CDR1 and CDR2 sequences are LGHNA and YNFKEQ. Written as DNA, the CDR3 is TGTGCCAGCAGAATGGCGGGGGACACAGATACGCAGTATTTT. This sequence encodes CASRMAGDTDTQYF.

This rearrangement joins TRBV7-9 to TRBJ2-7; TRBD1 is a possible D gene (6 bases). V was clipped by 4 bases and J by 0 bases, with 13 bases between them. Germline V gene lookup returns CDR1 SEHNR and CDR2 FQNEAQ (reference sequence). The CDR3 extends over 15 amino acids. The CDR3 nucleotides read TGTGCCAGCAGCTCTCAGGGGACCTCCTCCTACGAGCAGTACTTC. Translating it yields CASSSQGTSSYEQYF. Full variable domain (rest looked up from reference TRBV7-9 and TRBJ2-7): DTGVSQNPRHKITKRGQNVTFRCDPISEHNRLYWYRQTLGQGPEFLTYFQNEAQLEKSRLLSDRFSAERPKGSFSTLEIQRTEQGDSAMYLCASSSQGTSSYEQYFGPGTRLTVT.

The chain uses TRBV6-2 or TRBV6-3 and TRBJ2-3; perhaps TRBD2 as D (6 bases). Trimming took off 7 bases at V and 2 bases at J, with 13 bases between the two ends. This CDR3 spans 14 amino acids. CDR1 and CDR2 (germline): MNHEY, SVGEGT. The CDR3 DNA reads TGTGCCAGCACCCCTGCGGGATTCACAGATACGCAGTATTTT. Amino acid sequence: CASTPAGFTDTQYF.

This sequence joins TRBV7-2 and TRBJ1-1; tentatively, D is TRBD1 (6 bases). Between the trimmed V and J ends, which lost 6 bases and 6 bases, there was a span of 11 bases. Germline assignment: CDR1 SGHTA and CDR2 FQGNSA. CDR3 size: 12 residues. As DNA, the CDR3 is TGTGCCAGCAGTCCCTCAGGGGCTGAAGCTTTCTTT. Protein product: CASSPSGAEAFF.

This clonotype occurred a few times. CDR3 loop: CSVTLGRDPTDTQYF. DNA of the CDR3: TGCAGCGTTACCTTAGGGCGGGATCCTACAGATACGCAGTATTTT. This sequence joins TRBV29-1 and TRBJ2-3, with D perhaps TRBD2 (6 bases). Germline CDR1 reads SQVTM; CDR2 reads ANQGSEA. V was cut by 5 bases and J by 3 bases, with 18 bases left in between. The CDR3 consists of 15 residues.

This clonotype was detected only a few times. CDR3 in DNA: TGCAGCGTTGAGAAGACAGGGTTGGGTGAGACCCAGTACTTC. Translation: CSVEKTGLGETQYF. V gene TRBV29-1 combines with J gene TRBJ2-5, with TRBD1 matching 7 bases. The V segment lost 3 bases and the J segment 5 bases; nucleotides outside the gene matches: 9. From germline, CDR1 is SQVTM and CDR2 ANQGSEA. The CDR3 loop spans 14 amino acids. The full variable domain, its missing parts supplied by reference TRBV29-1 and TRBJ2-5, is SAVISQKPSRDICQRGTSLTIQCQVDSQVTMMFWYRQQPGQSLTLIATANQGSEATYESGFVIDKFPISRPNLTFSTLTVSNMSPEDSSIYLCSVEKTGLGETQYFGPGTRLLVL.

The chain joins TRBV20-1 to TRBJ2-3, with TRBD2 matching 7 bases. Trimming cost V 3 bases and J 6 bases; bases outside gene matches: 3. The CDR3 has 12 amino acids. Germline assignment: CDR1 DFQATT and CDR2 SNEGSKA (reference sequence). The CDR3 coding sequence is TGCAGTGCTAGTTGGCGGGGGGATACGCAGTATTTT. Its translation is CSASWRGDTQYF.

J is TRBJ2-7 and V is TRBV9; no reliable D call. V was cut by 0 bases and J by 1 base, with 8 bases left in between. This CDR3 region has 14 residues. Germline CDR1 SGDLS, CDR2 YYNGEE. CDR3 sequence: CASSVDPASYEQYF. Written as DNA, the CDR3 is TGTGCCAGCAGCGTAGACCCGGCTTCCTACGAGCAGTACTTC.

V usage is TRBV4-2 and J usage is TRBJ1-4; no reliable D call. Deletions cut 0 bases from V and 7 bases from J, with 6 bases between. The germline V gene has CDR1 LGHNA and CDR2 YNFKEQ. The CDR3 has 13 residues. CDR3 sequence reads: CASSQDLSEKLFF. The CDR3 DNA reads as TGTGCCAGCAGCCAAGACCTTAGTGAAAAACTGTTTTTT.

The chain joins TRBV7-2 to TRBJ2-7; D gene uncertain. From germline, CDR1 is SGHTA and CDR2 FQGNSA. This CDR3 spans 19 amino acids. Deletions cut 2 bases from V and 2 bases from J, with 25 bases between. CDR3 coding DNA: TGTGCCAGCAGCTTACTGGGGTTAGGGCGGAGCTCCTATCCCTACGAGCAGTACTTC. Translated, it gives CASSLLGLGRSSYPYEQYF.

Notes on this clonotype: Being one base from a much bigger clone, this may be a read error. The J gene is TRBJ2-5, the V gene TRBV30, with 7 bases lining up with TRBD2. The J segment lost 11 bases and the V segment lost 2 bases, leaving 8 bases of the junction unmatched. The length of the CDR3 is 12 residues. CDR1 is GTSNPN, CDR2 SVGIG, per germline (reference sequence). The CDR3 spells CAWSPAGDGQYF. The CDR3 DNA reads as TGTGCCTGGAGTCCGGCGGGGGATGGGCAGTACTTC.

The CDR3 reads CASSTAGPKYF. The CDR3 DNA reads as TGTGCCAGCAGCACTGCGGGGCCGAAGTACTTC. This chain uses TRBV7-2 with TRBJ2-5; D is perhaps TRBD2 (6 bases). This CDR3 is built from 11 residues. Deletions cut 5 bases from V and 12 bases from J, with 13 bases between. Germline V gene lookup returns CDR1 SGHTA and CDR2 FQGNSA. Variable domain in full (rest from reference TRBV7-2 and TRBJ2-5): GAGVSQSPSNKVTEKGKDVELRCDPISGHTALYWYRQSLGQGLEFLIYFQGNSAPDKSGLPSDRFSAERTGGSVSTLTIQRTQQEDSAVYLCASSTAGPKYFGPGTRLLVL.

A few counts support this clonotype. The chain has TRBV3-1 and TRBJ2-4; either TRBD1 or TRBD2 may fit D (5 bases each). CDR3 length equals 16 residues. Germline-derived CDR1 and CDR2 are LGHDT and YNNKEL (reference sequence). Trimming removed 0 bases from V and 9 bases from J, with 18 bases in between. Here the CDR3 reads CASSQDTGRAWGIQYF. The CDR3 DNA follows: TGTGCCAGCAGCCAAGATACGGGGCGGGCGTGGGGCATTCAGTACTTC.

This clonotype was seen a single time. The CDR3 sequence is CASSLMGAGTEAFF. The DNA of the CDR3 is TGTGCCAGCAGCTTAATGGGAGCCGGAACTGAAGCTTTCTTT. The chain combines TRBV7-9 with TRBJ1-1; D remains unclear. V was pared by 2 bases and J by 5 bases, with 12 bases between. Germline assignment: CDR1 SEHNR and CDR2 FQNEAQ (reference sequence). The CDR3 is made up of 14 amino acids. Supplemented by reference TRBV7-9 and TRBJ1-1, the full variable domain reads DTGVSQNPRHKITKRGQNVTFRCDPISEHNRLYWYRQTLGQGPEFLTYFQNEAQLEKSRLLSDRFSAERPKGSFSTLEIQRTEQGDSAMYLCASSLMGAGTEAFFGQGTRLTVV.